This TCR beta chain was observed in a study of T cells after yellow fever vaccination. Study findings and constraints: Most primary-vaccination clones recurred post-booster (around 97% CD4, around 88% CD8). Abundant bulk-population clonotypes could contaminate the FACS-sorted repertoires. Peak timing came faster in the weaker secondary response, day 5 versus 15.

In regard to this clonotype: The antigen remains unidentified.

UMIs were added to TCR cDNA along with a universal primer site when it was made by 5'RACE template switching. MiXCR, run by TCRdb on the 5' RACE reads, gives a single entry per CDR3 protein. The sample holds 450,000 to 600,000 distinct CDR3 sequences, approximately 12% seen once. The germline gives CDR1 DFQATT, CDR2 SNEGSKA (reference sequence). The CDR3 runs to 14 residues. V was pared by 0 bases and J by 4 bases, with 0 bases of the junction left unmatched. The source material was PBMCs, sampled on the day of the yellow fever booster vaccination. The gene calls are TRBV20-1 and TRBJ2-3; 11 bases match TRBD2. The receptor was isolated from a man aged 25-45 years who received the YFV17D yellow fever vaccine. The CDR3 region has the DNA TGCAGTGCTAGAGAGACTAGCGGGGCAGATACGCAGTATTTT. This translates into CSARETSGADTQYF.